The 6 T cell receptor beta chains below were found in one sample sequenced in a study of cytomegalovirus exposure and HLA in healthy donors. TCRdb's copy holds only in-frame clones and misses some; the assay was immunoSEQ multiplex PCR. Among about 220,000 clones listed, around 80% were seen once. The source material was PBMCs. These receptors were obtained from a woman in her twenties or thirties in good health and CMV-seropositive.

The genes are TRBV7-9 and TRBJ1-1, with D perhaps matching TRBD1 (5 bases). The CDR3 spans 15 residues. Germline CDR1 SEHNR, CDR2 FQNEAQ (reference sequence). Trimming left V 5 bases short and J 0 bases short, with 13 bases between. The CDR3 spells CASSRKGFMNTEAFF. DNA of the CDR3: TGTGCCAGCAGCAGAAAGGGGTTTATGAACACTGAAGCTTTCTTT.

The chain is built from TRBV9 and TRBJ2-1; TRBD2 aligns across 10 bases. This CDR3 spans 20 amino acids. The germline V gene has CDR1 SGDLS and CDR2 YYNGEE. V lost 3 bases to trimming and J lost 2 bases; unmatched junction nucleotides: 17. This CDR3 reads CASSAIRSSLAGVTYNEQFF. In nucleotides, the CDR3 is TGTGCCAGCAGCGCGATAAGATCCTCCCTAGCGGGAGTCACCTACAATGAGCAGTTCTTC. The whole variable domain, remainder taken from reference TRBV9 and TRBJ2-1, is DSGVTQTPKHLITATGQRVTLRCSPRSGDLSVYWYQQSLDQGLQFLIQYYNGEERAKGNILERFSAQQFPDLHSELNLSSLELGDSALYFCASSAIRSSLAGVTYNEQFFGPGTRLTVL.

J is TRBJ1-2 and V is TRBV7-8, with D possibly TRBD1 on 5 matching bases. With 1 base removed from V and 1 base from J, the gap between germline ends came to 16 bases. Germline CDR1 and CDR2: SGHVS and FQNEAQ. This CDR3 is 17 amino acids long. The CDR3 spells CASSLEVPGRSNYGYTF. The CDR3 DNA is TGTGCCAGCAGCTTAGAAGTCCCGGGACGTAGTAACTATGGCTACACCTTC. Complete variable domain (other parts from reference TRBV7-8 and TRBJ1-2): GAGVSQSPRYKVAKRGQDVALRCDPISGHVSLFWYQQALGQGPEFLTYFQNEAQLDKSGLPSDRFFAERPEGSVSTLKIQRTQQEDSAVYLCASSLEVPGRSNYGYTFGSGTRLTVV.

This clone was seen only once. The V and J genes are TRBV18 and TRBJ1-1, with TRBD1 as a possible D gene (6 bases). This CDR3 has 15 amino acids. Trimming cost V 0 bases and J 1 base, with 9 bases left between them. Per germline, CDR1 KGHSH and CDR2 LQKENI. The CDR3 reads CASSPPWGANTEAFF. CDR3 nucleotides: TGTGCCAGCTCACCACCGTGGGGGGCGAACACTGAAGCTTTCTTT.

The chain is built from TRBV6-5 and TRBJ2-7; D uncertain. CDR3 length equals 15 residues. From germline, CDR1 is MNHEY and CDR2 SVGAGI. Trimming cost V 0 bases and J 0 bases, with 9 bases left between them. The CDR3 DNA sequence: TGTGCCAGCAGTTACTCGGTATTAGGCTCCTACGAGCAGTACTTC. Its protein product is CASSYSVLGSYEQYF.

This clone was recorded once. Other DNA sequences in the same sample also yield this CDR3. The chain has TRBV7-2 and TRBJ1-2; D is ambiguous. Looked up from germline, CDR1 is SGHTA and CDR2 is FQGNSA. The CDR3 extends over 13 amino acids. Trimming took off 0 bases at V and 5 bases at J, with 7 bases between the two ends. The CDR3 DNA reads as TGTGCCAGCAGCTTAGCGCCTTTATATGGCTACACCTTC. Protein sequence: CASSLAPLYGYTF.